Below are 18 T cell receptor beta chains sequenced from a single sample in a study of cytomegalovirus exposure and HLA in healthy donors. The PCR was carried out with 60 Vbeta primers and 13 Jbeta primers. Libraries were prepared by immunoSEQ multiplex PCR; TCRdb keeps only in-frame clonotypes and omits some of them. The profile shows some 150,000 clones, 60% to 80% of them singletons. The sequencing input was PBMCs. These receptors originate from a man aged 40-49 years in good health and CMV-seronegative.

The V and J genes are TRBV11-2 and TRBJ2-3; 8 nucleotides agree with TRBD2. The CDR3 is 15 residues long. After removal of 4 bases from V and 0 bases from J, the junction contained 3 bases not matched to a gene. The germline V gene encodes CDR1 SGHAT and CDR2 FQNNGV. CDR3 amino acids: CASSYSGASTDTQYF. The CDR3 DNA follows: TGTGCCAGCAGCTATAGCGGGGCTAGCACAGATACGCAGTATTTT. The whole variable domain, remainder taken from reference TRBV11-2 and TRBJ2-3, is EAGVAQSPRYKIIEKRQSVAFWCNPISGHATLYWYQQILGQGPKLLIQFQNNGVVDDSQLPKDRFSAERLKGVDSTLKIQPAKLEDSAVYLCASSYSGASTDTQYFGPGTRLTVL.

J is TRBJ2-2 and V is TRBV18; 9 bases match TRBD1. CDR3 length equals 16 residues. Germline assignment: CDR1 KGHSH and CDR2 LQKENI. Losses at the gene ends were 5 bases for V and 2 bases for J; bases not matched to a gene: 6. CDR3 sequence: CASSSRQGENTGELFF. The CDR3 bases are TGTGCCAGCTCATCCCGACAGGGGGAAAACACCGGGGAGCTGTTTTTT.

The chain couples TRBV5-4 to TRBJ2-1; TRBD2 aligns across 10 bases. From germline, CDR1 is SGHNT and CDR2 YYREEE (reference sequence). The CDR3 is made up of 15 amino acids. After removal of 4 bases from V and 8 bases from J, the junction contained 9 bases not matched to a gene. CDR3 protein: CASSRGGLAIYEQFF. The CDR3 DNA reads as TGTGCCAGCAGCCGGGGGGGACTAGCGATTTATGAGCAGTTCTTC.

V gene TRBV5-1 combines with J gene TRBJ2-3, with 16 bases fitting TRBD2. Germline assignment: CDR1 SGHRS and CDR2 YFSETQ. CDR3 length equals 21 residues. J was trimmed by 8 bases and V by 3 bases; bases with no gene match: 21. CDR3 loop: CASSSRPLGLAGGARSGTQYF. The CDR3 coding sequence is TGCGCCAGCAGCTCAAGGCCACTGGGACTAGCGGGGGGGGCCCGCTCTGGTACGCAGTATTTT. Filled out from reference TRBV5-1 and TRBJ2-3, the complete variable domain reads KAGVTQTPRYLIKTRGQQVTLSCSPISGHRSVSWYQQTPGQGLQFLFEYFSETQRNKGNFPGRFSGRQFSNSRSEMNVSTLELGDSALYLCASSSRPLGLAGGARSGTQYFGPGTRLTVL.

The V and J genes are TRBV7-2 and TRBJ2-7; 9 positions agree with TRBD1. CDR1 is SGHTA, CDR2 FQGNSA, per germline. This CDR3 is built from 16 residues. Losses at the gene ends were 3 bases for V and 5 bases for J; bases not matched to a gene: 11. The CDR3 DNA is TGTGCCAGCAGCTTTTCCGTGGGACAGGGATATCACGAGCAGTACTTC. Translated: CASSFSVGQGYHEQYF.

The chain joins TRBV2 to TRBJ2-1; TRBD2 agrees at 9 bases. The trim removed 6 bases at V and 1 base at J, leaving 7 bases unmatched. The V gene's germline CDR1 is SNHLY and CDR2 FYNNEI. The CDR3 has 16 residues. CDR3 residues: CASRERGAQSYNEQFF. CDR3 coding DNA: TGTGCCAGCAGGGAGCGGGGGGCCCAGTCCTACAATGAGCAGTTCTTC. The full variable domain, rest sourced from reference TRBV2 and TRBJ2-1, is EPEVTQTPSHQVTQMGQEVILRCVPISNHLYFYWYRQILGQKVEFLVSFYNNEISEKSEIFDDQFSVERPDGSNFTLKIRSTKLEDSAMYFCASRERGAQSYNEQFFGPGTRLTVL.

The chain uses TRBV7-2 and TRBJ2-1; TRBD1 aligns across 8 bases. In germline, CDR1 is SGHTA, CDR2 FQGNSA. The CDR3 consists of 14 residues. J gave up 5 bases and V 8 bases, and 8 bases lay outside the gene matches. The CDR3 nucleotides read TGTGCCAGCCAGCTTAGCAGGGGGCACAATGAGCAGTTCTTC. Its protein product is CASQLSRGHNEQFF.

The chain links TRBV7-2 to TRBJ1-5, with D maybe TRBD1 (5 bases). The V end was cut by 4 bases, the J end by 6 bases, with 10 bases between. The CDR3 has 13 residues. Germline CDR1 SGHTA, CDR2 FQGNSA. The CDR3 spells CASSWGVGQPQHF. The CDR3 DNA reads as TGTGCCAGCAGCTGGGGGGTCGGTCAGCCCCAGCATTTT. Full variable domain (missing parts from reference TRBV7-2 and TRBJ1-5): GAGVSQSPSNKVTEKGKDVELRCDPISGHTALYWYRQSLGQGLEFLIYFQGNSAPDKSGLPSDRFSAERTGGSVSTLTIQRTQQEDSAVYLCASSWGVGQPQHFGDGTRLSIL.

V gene TRBV11-1 combines with J gene TRBJ2-7, with 7 bases aligning to TRBD2. The CDR3 runs to 16 residues. Germline CDR1 and CDR2: SGHAT and FQDESV (reference sequence). V shed 1 base and J 5 bases; nucleotides not matched to a gene: 11. This CDR3 is CASSLDFLGGVHEQYF. The CDR3 DNA reads TGTGCCAGCAGCTTAGATTTCCTGGGAGGGGTCCACGAGCAGTACTTC.

This chain connects TRBV10-3 to TRBJ2-7, with 7 bases lining up with TRBD1. Germline CDR1 is ENHRY and CDR2 is SYGVKD. The CDR3 totals 14 residues. V lost 4 bases, J lost 1 base, and 4 bases stayed unmatched. This CDR3 reads CAISVWDRSYEQYF. The CDR3 DNA is TGTGCCATCAGTGTCTGGGACAGATCCTACGAGCAGTACTTC.

The rearrangement uses TRBV19 and TRBJ2-2, with D possibly matching TRBD1 (6 bases). V was pared by 5 bases and J by 7 bases, with 20 bases between. Germline lookup yields CDR1 LNHDA and CDR2 SQIVND (reference sequence). The CDR3 contains 16 residues. The DNA for the CDR3 is TGTGCCAGTAGTGGGTGGGGGCGCGGTCGGAGCGGGGAGCTGTTTTTT. This encodes CASSGWGRGRSGELFF.

The CDR3 is CAWSVPVSPLHF. CDR3 DNA sequence: TGTGCCTGGAGTGTACCAGTTTCACCCCTCCACTTT. The chain is built from TRBV30 and TRBJ1-6; no clear D gene. The CDR3 runs to 12 residues. V was pared by 0 bases and J by 9 bases, with 6 bases between. CDR1 is GTSNPN and CDR2 is SVGIG in the germline V gene (reference sequence).

The chain combines TRBV4-1 with TRBJ1-4; D remains ambiguous. Trimming cost V 1 base and J 0 bases, with 12 bases left between them. Looked up from germline, CDR1 is MGHRA and CDR2 is YSYEKL. The CDR3 has 17 residues. This CDR3 reads CASSQVYRFSTNEKLFF. CDR3 in DNA: TGCGCCAGCAGCCAAGTATACCGGTTCTCAACTAATGAAAAACTGTTTTTT.

The rearrangement links TRBV7-2 to TRBJ2-2; the D gene is possibly TRBD1 (6 bases). The CDR3 has 16 residues. V was shortened by 4 bases and J by 0 bases, with 12 bases between the two germline ends. CDR1 and CDR2 (germline): SGHTA, FQGNSA. The CDR3 DNA sequence: TGTGCCAGCAGCTGGCCAGGGGTGACGAACACCGGGGAGCTGTTTTTT. Protein: CASSWPGVTNTGELFF.

CDR3 protein: CASSDGWTRHNEQFF. The CDR3 DNA reads as TGTGCCAGCAGTGATGGGTGGACTCGGCACAATGAGCAGTTCTTC. The chain has TRBV2 and TRBJ2-1, with a tentative D call TRBD2 (5 bases). The CDR3 contains 15 residues. Germline V CDR1 and CDR2: SNHLY, FYNNEI. The V end was cut by 3 bases, the J end by 5 bases, with 14 bases between.

This chain uses TRBV18 with TRBJ1-5, with TRBD1 as a possible D gene (6 bases). The CDR3 spans 16 residues. Germline CDR1 is KGHSH and CDR2 is LQKENI. V lost 1 base to trimming and J lost 0 bases, with 10 bases between them. Here the CDR3 DNA reads TGTGCCAGCTCACCACGCAGGGGTAATAGCAATCAGCCCCAGCATTTT. It codes for CASSPRRGNSNQPQHF.

The chain has TRBV5-1 and TRBJ1-2; D is perhaps TRBD1 (6 bases). Germline values: CDR1 SGHRS, CDR2 YFSETQ. V was shortened by 2 bases and J by 0 bases, with 14 bases between the two germline ends. The CDR3 is made up of 16 amino acids. CDR3 residues: CASSLQTGSSNYGYTF. As DNA, the CDR3 is TGCGCCAGCAGCTTACAGACAGGCTCTTCTAACTATGGCTACACCTTC.

The rearrangement joins TRBV5-1 to TRBJ2-1, with D tentatively TRBD2 (5 bases). Deletions cut 1 base from V and 0 bases from J, with 8 bases between. Germline V gene data show CDR1 as SGHRS and CDR2 as YFSETQ. The CDR3 has 15 residues. CDR3 nucleotide sequence: TGCGCCAGCAGCTTGTACGGGAACTCCTACAATGAGCAGTTCTTC. The encoded protein is CASSLYGNSYNEQFF.